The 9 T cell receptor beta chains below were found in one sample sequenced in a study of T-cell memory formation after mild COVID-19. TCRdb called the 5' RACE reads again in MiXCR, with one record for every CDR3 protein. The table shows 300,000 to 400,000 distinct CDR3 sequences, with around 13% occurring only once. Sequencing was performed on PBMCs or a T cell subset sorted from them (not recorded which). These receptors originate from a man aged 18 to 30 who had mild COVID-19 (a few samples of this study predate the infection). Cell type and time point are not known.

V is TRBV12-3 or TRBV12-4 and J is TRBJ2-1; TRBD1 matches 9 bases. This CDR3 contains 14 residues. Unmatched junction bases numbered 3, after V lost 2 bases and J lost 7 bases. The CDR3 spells CASSLRDRENEQFF. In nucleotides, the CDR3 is TGTGCCAGCAGTTTAAGGGACAGGGAAAATGAGCAGTTCTTC.

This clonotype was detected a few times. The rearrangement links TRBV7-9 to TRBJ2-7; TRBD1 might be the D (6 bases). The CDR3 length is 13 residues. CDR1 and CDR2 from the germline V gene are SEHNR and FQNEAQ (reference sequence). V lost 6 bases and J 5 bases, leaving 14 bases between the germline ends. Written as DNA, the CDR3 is TGTGCCAGCAGATTGACAGGTCGCGACGAGCAGTACTTC. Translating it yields CASRLTGRDEQYF. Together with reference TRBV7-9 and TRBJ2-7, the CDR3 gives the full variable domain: DTGVSQNPRHKITKRGQNVTFRCDPISEHNRLYWYRQTLGQGPEFLTYFQNEAQLEKSRLLSDRFSAERPKGSFSTLEIQRTEQGDSAMYLCASRLTGRDEQYFGPGTRLTVT.

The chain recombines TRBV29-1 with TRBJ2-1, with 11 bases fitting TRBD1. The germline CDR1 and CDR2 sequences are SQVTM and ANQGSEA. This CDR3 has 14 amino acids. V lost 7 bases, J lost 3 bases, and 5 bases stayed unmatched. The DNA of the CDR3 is TGCAGCGCGGAGGACAGGGGGCTCTACAATGAGCAGTTCTTC. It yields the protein CSAEDRGLYNEQFF.

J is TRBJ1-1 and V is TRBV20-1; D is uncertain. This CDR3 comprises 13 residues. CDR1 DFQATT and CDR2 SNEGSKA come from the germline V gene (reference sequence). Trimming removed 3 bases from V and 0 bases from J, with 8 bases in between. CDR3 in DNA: TGCAGTGCTAGCGAACAGCTGAACACTGAAGCTTTCTTT. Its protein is CSASEQLNTEAFF.

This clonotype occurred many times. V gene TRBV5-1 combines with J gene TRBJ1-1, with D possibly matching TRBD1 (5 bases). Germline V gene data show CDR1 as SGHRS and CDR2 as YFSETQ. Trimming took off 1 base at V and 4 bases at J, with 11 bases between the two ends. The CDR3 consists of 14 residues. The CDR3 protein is CASSLQGVGTEAFF. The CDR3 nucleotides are TGCGCCAGCAGCTTGCAGGGAGTGGGCACTGAAGCTTTCTTT.

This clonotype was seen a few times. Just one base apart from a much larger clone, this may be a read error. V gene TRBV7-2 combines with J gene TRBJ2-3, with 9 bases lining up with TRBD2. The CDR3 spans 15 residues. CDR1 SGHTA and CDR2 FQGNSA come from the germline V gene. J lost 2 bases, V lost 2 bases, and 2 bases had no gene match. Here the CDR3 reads CASSLSGGHTDTQYF. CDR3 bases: TGTGCCAGCAGCTTAAGCGGGGGGCACACAGATACGCAGTATTTT. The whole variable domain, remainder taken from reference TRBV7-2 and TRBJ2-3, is GAGVSQSPSNKVTEKGKDVELRCDPISGHTALYWYRQSLGQGLEFLIYFQGNSAPDKSGLPSDRFSAERTGGSVSTLTIQRTQQEDSAVYLCASSLSGGHTDTQYFGPGTRLTVL.

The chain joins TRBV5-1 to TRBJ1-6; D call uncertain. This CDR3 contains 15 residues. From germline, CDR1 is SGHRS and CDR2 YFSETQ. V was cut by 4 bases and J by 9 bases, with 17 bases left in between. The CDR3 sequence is CASSDTDPSLSPLHF. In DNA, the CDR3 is TGCGCCAGCAGCGACACGGACCCCTCGCTTTCACCCCTCCACTTT.

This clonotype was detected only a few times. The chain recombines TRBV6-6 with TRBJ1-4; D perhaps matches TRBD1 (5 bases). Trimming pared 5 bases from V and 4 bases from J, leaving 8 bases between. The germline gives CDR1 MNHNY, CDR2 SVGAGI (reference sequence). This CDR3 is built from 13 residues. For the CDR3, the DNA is TGTGCCAGCAGTGACAGTTATAATGAAAAACTGTTTTTT. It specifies CASSDSYNEKLFF.

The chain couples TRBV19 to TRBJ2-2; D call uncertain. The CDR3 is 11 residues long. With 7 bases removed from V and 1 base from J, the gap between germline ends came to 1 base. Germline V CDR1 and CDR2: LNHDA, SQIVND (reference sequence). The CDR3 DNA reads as TGTGCCAGTAAGAACACCGGGGAGCTGTTTTTT. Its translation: CASKNTGELFF.